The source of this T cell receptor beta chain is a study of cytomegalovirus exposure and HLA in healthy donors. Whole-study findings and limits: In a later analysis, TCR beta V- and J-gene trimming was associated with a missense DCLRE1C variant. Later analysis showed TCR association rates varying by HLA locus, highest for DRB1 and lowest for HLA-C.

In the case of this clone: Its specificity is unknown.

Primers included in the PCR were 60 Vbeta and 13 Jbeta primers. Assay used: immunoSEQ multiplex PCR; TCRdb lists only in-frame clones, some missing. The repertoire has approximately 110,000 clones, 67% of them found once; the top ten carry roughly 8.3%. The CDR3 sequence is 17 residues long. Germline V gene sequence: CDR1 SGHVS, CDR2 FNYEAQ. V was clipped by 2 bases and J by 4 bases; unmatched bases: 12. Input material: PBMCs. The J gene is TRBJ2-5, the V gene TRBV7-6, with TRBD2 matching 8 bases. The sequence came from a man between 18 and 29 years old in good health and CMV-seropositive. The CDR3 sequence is CASSLSQAGDLGETQYF. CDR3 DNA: TGTGCCAGCAGCTTATCACAAGCGGGGGATCTGGGAGAGACCCAGTACTTC.